One sample yielded the 8 T cell receptor beta chains listed below, sequenced in a study of cytomegalovirus exposure and HLA in healthy donors. Researchers ran the PCR with 60 Vbeta and 13 Jbeta primers. Generated by immunoSEQ multiplex PCR, the TCRdb table keeps only in-frame clones and is missing some. The sample records around 130,000 clones, 70% to 75% being singletons. Sequences were obtained from PBMCs. Every receptor here comes from a middle-aged woman in good health and CMV-seropositive.

J is TRBJ1-5 and V is TRBV19; 9 positions match TRBD1. The CDR3 spans 14 residues. From germline, CDR1 is LNHDA and CDR2 SQIVND (reference sequence). After removal of 7 bases from V and 6 bases from J, the junction contained 7 bases not matched to a gene. The CDR3 sequence is CASMNRGRRQPQHF. In DNA form, the CDR3 reads TGTGCCAGTATGAACAGGGGGCGTCGTCAGCCCCAGCATTTT.

CDR3 amino acids: CASSLSFIRGTGVRELFF. The DNA of the CDR3 is TGCGCCAGCAGCCTATCATTTATTCGGGGGACAGGGGTTCGGGAGCTGTTTTTT. The chain recombines TRBV4-3 with TRBJ2-2, with 10 bases lining up with TRBD1. The germline gives CDR1 LGHNA, CDR2 YSLEER. This CDR3 is built from 18 residues. V lost 4 bases to trimming and J lost 9 bases; unmatched junction nucleotides: 17.

The chain recombines TRBV4-3 with TRBJ2-7, with a tentative D call TRBD2 (6 bases). The germline V and J ends were trimmed by 4 bases and 0 bases, with 13 bases remaining between them. CDR3 length: 15 residues. The germline V gene encodes CDR1 LGHNA and CDR2 YSLEER. DNA of the CDR3: TGCGCCAGCAGCCCAACTGGCGGGAACTCCTACGAGCAGTACTTC. Translation: CASSPTGGNSYEQYF.

V is TRBV7-3 and J is TRBJ1-1; 7 bases agree with TRBD1. The CDR3 has 16 residues. V shed 6 bases and J 1 base; nucleotides not matched to a gene: 11. CDR1 and CDR2 from the germline V gene are SGHTA and FQGTGA. CDR3 DNA: TGTGCCAGCAGACGAACAGGGGAAATCAAGAACACTGAAGCTTTCTTT. Amino acids: CASRRTGEIKNTEAFF.

The chain carries TRBV5-1 and TRBJ1-2, with a weak D call TRBD1 (6 bases). The V gene lost 2 bases and the J gene lost 2 bases, with 7 bases spanning the gap. CDR1 SGHRS and CDR2 YFSETQ come from the germline V gene. The CDR3 runs to 13 residues. This CDR3 is CASSFQGNYGYTF. For the CDR3, the DNA is TGCGCCAGCAGCTTCCAGGGGAACTATGGCTACACCTTC.

This clone was observed a few times. V is TRBV28 and J is TRBJ1-1; 7 nucleotides line up with TRBD1. This CDR3 is built from 14 residues. The germline V gene encodes CDR1 MDHEN and CDR2 SYDVKM. J lost 1 base, V lost 3 bases, and 2 bases had no gene match. In nucleotides, the CDR3 is TGTGCCAGCAGTTTCCCAGGGGGGAACACTGAAGCTTTCTTT. Protein product: CASSFPGGNTEAFF. The entire variable domain, with the rest obtained from reference TRBV28 and TRBJ1-1, is as follows: DVKVTQSSRYLVKRTGEKVFLECVQDMDHENMFWYRQDPGLGLRLIYFSYDVKMKEKGDIPEGYSVSREKKERFSLILESASTNQTSMYLCASSFPGGNTEAFFGQGTRLTVV.

V is TRBV7-6 and J is TRBJ1-3, with unresolved D. CDR3 length: 15 amino acids. Germline V lookup: CDR1 SGHVS, CDR2 FNYEAQ. Trimming stripped 1 base from V and 0 bases from J, with 7 bases between. The CDR3 sequence: CASSLEQHSGNTIYF. The CDR3 DNA reads TGTGCCAGCAGCTTAGAACAGCACTCTGGAAACACCATATATTTT.

This chain connects TRBV11-3 to TRBJ2-3, with 11 bases lining up with TRBD2. V trimming: 4 bases; J trimming: 6 bases; junction bases outside the gene matches: 6. The V gene's germline CDR1 is SGHNT and CDR2 YENEEA. The CDR3 loop spans 15 amino acids. CDR3 protein: CASSSTSGGLDTQYF. CDR3 bases: TGTGCCAGCAGCTCTACTAGCGGGGGTTTGGATACGCAGTATTTT.